This section outlines one T cell receptor (beta chain) sequence together with its context. The germline V gene has CDR1 LGHNA and CDR2 YSLEER. The length of the CDR3 is 17 residues. The V gene lost 0 bases and the J gene lost 5 bases, with 17 bases spanning the gap. These data belong to a study of T cell changes during pregnancy in multiple sclerosis. Method: immunoSEQ multiplex PCR; TCRdb's copy keeps in-frame clones and lacks some. The sample has some 80,000 clones; 89% are singletons. This clonotype was obtained from a female donor in good health, enrolled as a control in a pregnancy study. The gene calls are TRBV4-3 and TRBJ2-1; D ambiguous. The material sequenced was peripheral blood, taken in the first trimester of pregnancy. In DNA form, the CDR3 reads TGCGCCAGCAGCCAAGATGCCAATAGTGGTATGCACAATGAGCAGTTCTTC. As protein: CASSQDANSGMHNEQFF.